This is a list of T cell receptor beta chains from one sample in a study of blood T cell repertoires in COVID-19. Sequencing used immunoSEQ multiplex PCR; TCRdb keeps in-frame clones, though not all of them. This sample has a few hundred thousand clones, with around 86% found just once. Specimen: PBMCs or T cells enriched from blood (not recorded which). All receptors derive from a woman aged 40-49 years with acute COVID-19. Each CDR3 is given without its conserved first and last residue. Fields, in order: J gene, V gene, clone size, CDR3 protein. The listing skips clone size in some rows; elsewhere it reads once, few, many or a size class.

J gene: TRBJ1-5; V gene: TRBV3-1/TRBV3-2; clone size: once; CDR3 protein: ASSQELYARPEAQH
J gene: TRBJ2-1; V gene: TRBV7-6; clone size: few; CDR3 protein: ASSWLASDSYNEQF
J gene: TRBJ1-6; V gene: TRBV6-5; clone size: few; CDR3 protein: ASSYRPGNTYSPLH
J gene: TRBJ2-3; V gene: TRBV5-1; clone size: .; CDR3 protein: ASSLRDSHTDTQY
J gene: TRBJ2-7; V gene: TRBV7-9; clone size: many; CDR3 protein: ASSLESLEQY
J gene: TRBJ1-1; V gene: TRBV28; clone size: .; CDR3 protein: ASSFSPGVMGGAF
J gene: TRBJ2-3; V gene: TRBV5-4; clone size: .; CDR3 protein: ASSSGLHGDTQY
J gene: TRBJ1-4; V gene: TRBV5-1; clone size: .; CDR3 protein: ASSLLRQDNEKLF
J gene: TRBJ2-4; V gene: TRBV2; clone size: .; CDR3 protein: ATRPLLGTKNIQY
J gene: TRBJ1-4; V gene: TRBV27; clone size: .; CDR3 protein: ASSPRDSATNEKLF
J gene: TRBJ2-1; V gene: TRBV7-3; clone size: .; CDR3 protein: ASSPQQGANEQF
J gene: TRBJ2-7; V gene: TRBV7-3; clone size: .; CDR3 protein: ASSLTGGSGRHEQY
J gene: TRBJ1-6; V gene: TRBV25-1; clone size: few; CDR3 protein: ASSGGGRGNSPLH
J gene: TRBJ2-2; V gene: TRBV7-8; clone size: .; CDR3 protein: ASSLASSGEGTGELF
J gene: TRBJ1-2; V gene: TRBV21-1; clone size: .; CDR3 protein: ASRGRGFFYGYT
J gene: TRBJ2-3; V gene: TRBV27; clone size: .; CDR3 protein: ASSLRLAGGLTQY
J gene: TRBJ1-5; V gene: TRBV5-6; clone size: once; CDR3 protein: ASSLGGRGFSNQPQH
J gene: TRBJ1-3; V gene: TRBV6-2/TRBV6-3; clone size: .; CDR3 protein: ASSYGTGGNTIY
J gene: TRBJ1-2; V gene: TRBV6-5; clone size: .; CDR3 protein: ASTRDSKRYT
J gene: TRBJ1-5; V gene: TRBV24-1; clone size: .; CDR3 protein: ATSAQDQPQH
J gene: TRBJ1-2; V gene: TRBV5-6; clone size: few; CDR3 protein: ASNNQGYGYT
J gene: TRBJ2-7; V gene: TRBV4-3; clone size: .; CDR3 protein: ASSQTYQGSSYEQY
J gene: TRBJ2-2; V gene: TRBV5-5; clone size: once; CDR3 protein: ASSPRLIANTGELF
J gene: TRBJ1-2; V gene: TRBV14; clone size: .; CDR3 protein: ASSLRVQANGYT
J gene: TRBJ2-7; V gene: TRBV24-1; clone size: few; CDR3 protein: ATSDLTGKQY
J gene: TRBJ1-4; V gene: TRBV25-1; clone size: .; CDR3 protein: ASSEWGQVEKLF
J gene: TRBJ2-6; V gene: TRBV27; clone size: .; CDR3 protein: ASSATGTGRGANVLT
J gene: TRBJ2-3; V gene: TRBV12-2; clone size: .; CDR3 protein: ASRFPTRDTQY
J gene: TRBJ1-2; V gene: TRBV7-9; clone size: .; CDR3 protein: ASSLLSTGDYGYT
J gene: TRBJ1-1; V gene: TRBV19; clone size: .; CDR3 protein: ASGTGSMNTEAF
J gene: TRBJ2-7; V gene: TRBV4-2; clone size: .; CDR3 protein: ASSQTGQAYEQY
J gene: TRBJ1-1; V gene: TRBV7-6; clone size: .; CDR3 protein: ASSLFSEGTEAF
J gene: TRBJ1-1; V gene: TRBV5-1; clone size: .; CDR3 protein: ASSGAAEAF
J gene: TRBJ1-2; V gene: TRBV6-5; clone size: .; CDR3 protein: ASSYSEGLGYT
J gene: TRBJ2-2; V gene: TRBV5-8; clone size: .; CDR3 protein: ASSRRAGANTGELF
J gene: TRBJ1-5; V gene: TRBV19; clone size: .; CDR3 protein: ASTPSGTGFRNQPQH
J gene: TRBJ2-5; V gene: TRBV7-3; clone size: .; CDR3 protein: ASSPTRGVETQY
J gene: TRBJ1-1; V gene: TRBV19; clone size: .; CDR3 protein: ASSMLLVVNTEAF
J gene: TRBJ1-2; V gene: TRBV21-1; clone size: .; CDR3 protein: ASSKGAGQIKPNYGYT
J gene: TRBJ1-4; V gene: TRBV7-8; clone size: .; CDR3 protein: ASSLRWGQGARPERNEKLF
J gene: TRBJ2-3; V gene: TRBV30; clone size: .; CDR3 protein: AWSPTPKAGTDTQY
J gene: TRBJ1-2; V gene: TRBV7-9; clone size: .; CDR3 protein: ASSLASRTPGDGYT
J gene: TRBJ2-3; V gene: TRBV9; clone size: .; CDR3 protein: ASSPPTDTQY
J gene: TRBJ1-2; V gene: TRBV19; clone size: .; CDR3 protein: ASKGVLGYGYT
J gene: TRBJ2-3; V gene: TRBV7-8; clone size: .; CDR3 protein: ASSFRDRGTDTQY
J gene: TRBJ1-1; V gene: TRBV5-4; clone size: .; CDR3 protein: ASSLQGNTEAF
J gene: TRBJ1-1; V gene: TRBV5-5; clone size: .; CDR3 protein: ASSLFGTEAF